These 23 T cell receptor beta chains share one sample of origin, sequenced in a study of blood T cell repertoires in COVID-19. Produced via immunoSEQ multiplex PCR; TCRdb's table is partial and in-frame only. The sample holds under 200,000 clones, around four fifths seen once. Sequencing was done on a sample of PBMCs or T cells enriched from blood (not recorded which). All receptors come from a woman aged 50 to 60 who had recovered from COVID-19.

V usage is TRBV30 and J usage is TRBJ1-5; a possible D gene is TRBD1 (5 bases). Per the germline V gene, CDR1 is GTSNPN and CDR2 is SVGIG (reference sequence). The CDR3 sequence is 13 residues long. The V gene lost 5 bases and the J gene lost 10 bases, with 18 bases spanning the gap. CDR3: CAWSPEDRPPQHF. For the CDR3, the DNA is TGTGCCTGGTCCCCTGAAGACAGACCACCCCAGCATTTT.

CDR3 DNA: TGTGCCACCAGTGATTTGGGGGCTGGCTACACCTTC. Its protein is CATSDLGAGYTF. The J gene is TRBJ1-2, the V gene TRBV24-1; weak D call: TRBD1 (5 bases). This CDR3 comprises 12 residues. CDR1 and CDR2 (germline): KGHDR, SFDVKD. The V end was cut by 0 bases, the J end by 7 bases, with 5 bases between.

This chain connects TRBV6-6 to TRBJ1-1, with 10 nucleotides matching TRBD1. The CDR3 sequence is 16 residues long. Germline CDR1 is MNHNY and CDR2 is SVGAGI (reference sequence). V was clipped by 0 bases and J by 6 bases; unmatched bases: 7. The DNA for the CDR3 is TGTGCCAGCAGTTACTCGTTCTGGACAGGGGGAGCTGAAGCTTTCTTT. Translated: CASSYSFWTGGAEAFF.

V is TRBV19 and J is TRBJ1-3; D is unclear. Germline lookup yields CDR1 LNHDA and CDR2 SQIVND (reference sequence). This CDR3 has 15 amino acids. With 4 bases removed from V and 6 bases from J, the gap between germline ends came to 16 bases. The CDR3 reads CASSNPTSAANTIYF. In nucleotides, the CDR3 is TGTGCCAGTAGTAACCCGACGTCGGCGGCAAACACCATATATTTT.

The genes are TRBV29-1 and TRBJ1-1; the match to TRBD1 covers 8 bases. Germline-derived CDR1 and CDR2 are SQVTM and ANQGSEA. The CDR3 covers 12 residues. The V and J ends lost 7 bases and 6 bases, in that order; junction bases with no gene match: 7. CDR3 in DNA: TGCAGCGGGAGACAGGGGTTCTCTGAAGCTTTCTTT. This codes for CSGRQGFSEAFF.

This chain uses TRBV10-3 with TRBJ2-2; D is unresolved. V was clipped by 3 bases and J by 2 bases, with 4 bases between them. Germline V gives CDR1 ENHRY, CDR2 SYGVKD. CDR3 length equals 13 residues. Written as DNA, the CDR3 is TGTGCCATCAGTGAACTCAACACCGGGGAGCTGTTTTTT. This gives the protein CAISELNTGELFF.

The chain is built from TRBV7-9 and TRBJ1-2, with TRBD1 identical over 11 bases. The CDR3 is 15 amino acids. Looked up from germline, CDR1 is SEHNR and CDR2 is FQNEAQ (reference sequence). The trim removed 4 bases at V and 8 bases at J, leaving 9 bases unmatched. The CDR3 DNA is TGTGCCAGCAGCTCCACGGAGGGACAGGGGGGCGGCTACACCTTC. Translated: CASSSTEGQGGGYTF.

V gene TRBV5-1 combines with J gene TRBJ1-5; a possible D gene is TRBD1 (5 bases). V dropped 0 bases and J dropped 7 bases, with 14 bases sitting between them. This CDR3 is 15 amino acids long. Per germline, CDR1 SGHRS and CDR2 YFSETQ. The CDR3 DNA sequence: TGCGCCAGCAGCTTGGAGGGGAACCTAGGGCAGCCCCAGCATTTT. It specifies CASSLEGNLGQPQHF.

The gene calls are TRBV7-6 and TRBJ1-3; tentatively, D is TRBD1 (6 bases). CDR1 and CDR2 from the germline V gene are SGHVS and FNYEAQ. The CDR3 sequence is 16 residues long. The V and J ends lost 3 bases and 2 bases respectively, with 14 bases between them. The CDR3 coding sequence is TGTGCCAGCAGCTTTTACTCCGGGACAACTGGAAACACCATATATTTT. This sequence encodes CASSFYSGTTGNTIYF.

The chain links TRBV10-1 to TRBJ2-3, with D perhaps matching TRBD2 (6 bases). Germline assignment: CDR1 WNHNN and CDR2 SYGVQD (reference sequence). With 5 bases removed from V and 0 bases from J, the gap between germline ends came to 9 bases. This CDR3 has 14 amino acids. As DNA, the CDR3 is TGCGCCAGCAGTCCGGGAGAGAGCACAGATACGCAGTATTTT. Its translation: CASSPGESTDTQYF.

The J gene is TRBJ1-2, the V gene TRBV20-1, with D uncertain. V was clipped by 3 bases and J by 0 bases, with 8 bases between them. The CDR3 extends over 13 amino acids. CDR1 and CDR2 from the germline V gene are DFQATT and SNEGSKA (reference sequence). Written as DNA, the CDR3 is TGCAGTGCTAGTTCGGGGACTAACTATGGCTACACCTTC. Translation gives CSASSGTNYGYTF.

CDR3 DNA sequence: TGTGCCAGCAGTGCCAACAGGGTCGCTAATTCACCCCTCCACTTT. Its protein is CASSANRVANSPLHF. The V call is TRBV6-4, the J call TRBJ1-6; possibly TRBD1 for D (6 bases). In germline, CDR1 is MRHNA, CDR2 SNTAGT. Deletions cut 4 bases from V and 6 bases from J, with 13 bases between. CDR3 length: 15 residues.

The chain carries TRBV27 and TRBJ1-2; D may be TRBD1 (5 bases). CDR1 and CDR2 (germline): MNHEY, SMNVEV (reference sequence). The CDR3 is 15 amino acids. The germline V and J ends were trimmed by 4 bases and 10 bases, with 22 bases remaining between them. The CDR3 sequence is CASSYIPPSRQTYTF. In nucleotides, the CDR3 is TGTGCCAGCAGTTATATACCCCCTTCCCGACAGACCTACACCTTC.

This sequence joins TRBV19 and TRBJ1-1, with TRBD1 identical over 7 bases. V dropped 9 bases and J dropped 0; count of bases not matched to a gene: 4. The CDR3 totals 13 residues. The germline V gene encodes CDR1 LNHDA and CDR2 SQIVND (reference sequence). The CDR3 protein is CARTQGVNTEAFF. The CDR3 DNA reads as TGTGCCAGGACTCAGGGGGTGAACACTGAAGCTTTCTTT.

This chain joins TRBV5-1 and TRBJ2-5; TRBD2 matches at 13 bases. Germline CDR1 is SGHRS and CDR2 is YFSETQ. The CDR3 consists of 17 residues. The junction had 8 bases not matched to a gene; V was cut back by 2 bases and J by 4 bases. In DNA form, the CDR3 reads TGCGCCAGCAGCTTCGGACTAGCGGGGGCAAGGAGAGAGACCCAGTACTTC. Translated: CASSFGLAGARRETQYF.

The genes are TRBV5-5 and TRBJ1-2; TRBD1 aligns across 7 bases. Germline loops: CDR1 SGHKS, CDR2 YYEKEE (reference sequence). The CDR3 has 13 residues. With V trimmed by 4 bases and J by 6 bases, 6 bases remained unmatched. The CDR3 bases are TGTGCCAGCAGCCGCCGACAGGGCGATGGCTACACCTTC. Translated: CASSRRQGDGYTF.

The chain uses TRBV6-6 and TRBJ1-5, with 7 bases lining up with TRBD1. The germline gives CDR1 MNHNY, CDR2 SVGAGI (reference sequence). The CDR3 extends over 14 amino acids. After removal of 10 bases from V and 4 bases from J, the junction contained 10 bases not matched to a gene. In nucleotides, the CDR3 is TGTGCCACCAGAACAGGGACAGTTAATCAGCCCCAGCATTTT. As protein: CATRTGTVNQPQHF.

V and J are TRBV28 and TRBJ1-1, with 8 bases that match TRBD1. Trimming removed 5 bases from V and 7 bases from J; junction bases left unmatched: 3. Germline values: CDR1 MDHEN, CDR2 SYDVKM. The CDR3 has 12 residues. CDR3 protein: CASSRQGNEAFF. The CDR3 nucleotides read TGTGCCAGCAGTCGACAGGGGAATGAAGCTTTCTTT.

The V gene is TRBV6-5, the J gene TRBJ1-5, with D possibly being TRBD1 (6 bases). Germline-derived CDR1 and CDR2 are MNHEY and SVGAGI. The V end lost 4 bases, the J end lost 0 bases, and 13 bases lay between the germline ends. This CDR3 is built from 16 residues. The CDR3 is CASSSATGNSNQPQHF. The DNA for the CDR3 is TGTGCCAGCAGTTCAGCGACAGGTAATAGCAATCAGCCCCAGCATTTT.

J is TRBJ2-3 and V is TRBV9; D remains ambiguous. Trimming removed 0 bases at V and 2 bases at J, with 7 bases between. This CDR3 is 14 amino acids long. CDR1 and CDR2 from the germline V gene are SGDLS and YYNGEE. CDR3 residues: CASSVALATDTQYF. DNA for the CDR3: TGTGCCAGCAGCGTAGCTTTGGCCACAGATACGCAGTATTTT.

This clone was seen ten or more times. The rearrangement uses TRBV28 and TRBJ2-1; 7 positions match TRBD2. This CDR3 has 16 residues. Unmatched junction bases numbered 11, after V lost 6 bases and J lost 3 bases. The germline V gene encodes CDR1 MDHEN and CDR2 SYDVKM. In nucleotides, the CDR3 is TGTGCCAGCAGGGAATTTGGGGAGGGCCACTACAATGAGCAGTTCTTC. Translation: CASREFGEGHYNEQFF.

The V call is TRBV11-3, the J call TRBJ2-5, with 7 nucleotides matching TRBD1. Germline V gene data show CDR1 as SGHNT and CDR2 as YENEEA. This CDR3 has 11 residues. The junction had 3 bases not matched to a gene; V was cut back by 5 bases and J by 9 bases. As DNA, the CDR3 is TGTGCCAGCAGCCTAGGGGGCCCCCAGTACTTC. It translates to CASSLGGPQYF.

The chain recombines TRBV6-5 with TRBJ2-1, with D possibly TRBD1 on 5 matching bases. CDR3 length: 14 residues. V lost 0 bases and J 7 bases, leaving 10 bases between the germline ends. Germline CDR1 is MNHEY and CDR2 is SVGAGI. The CDR3 DNA sequence: TGTGCCAGCAGTTACTCGATTTCAGGGAATGAGCAGTTCTTC. Translation: CASSYSISGNEQFF.